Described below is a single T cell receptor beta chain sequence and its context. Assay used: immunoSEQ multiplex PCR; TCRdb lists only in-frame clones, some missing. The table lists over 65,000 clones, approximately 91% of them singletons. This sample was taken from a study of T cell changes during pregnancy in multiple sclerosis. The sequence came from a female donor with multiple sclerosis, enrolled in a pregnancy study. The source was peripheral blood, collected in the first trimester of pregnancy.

DNA for the CDR3: TGTGCCAGCAGTGAAGCGGACAGCTCCTACGAGCAGTACTTC. Protein: CASSEADSSYEQYF. V and J are TRBV6-1 and TRBJ2-7, with D possibly TRBD1 on 6 matching bases. The CDR3 has 14 residues. The V gene lost 0 bases and the J gene lost 0 bases, with 6 bases spanning the gap. Germline CDR1 and CDR2: MNHNS and SASEGT.